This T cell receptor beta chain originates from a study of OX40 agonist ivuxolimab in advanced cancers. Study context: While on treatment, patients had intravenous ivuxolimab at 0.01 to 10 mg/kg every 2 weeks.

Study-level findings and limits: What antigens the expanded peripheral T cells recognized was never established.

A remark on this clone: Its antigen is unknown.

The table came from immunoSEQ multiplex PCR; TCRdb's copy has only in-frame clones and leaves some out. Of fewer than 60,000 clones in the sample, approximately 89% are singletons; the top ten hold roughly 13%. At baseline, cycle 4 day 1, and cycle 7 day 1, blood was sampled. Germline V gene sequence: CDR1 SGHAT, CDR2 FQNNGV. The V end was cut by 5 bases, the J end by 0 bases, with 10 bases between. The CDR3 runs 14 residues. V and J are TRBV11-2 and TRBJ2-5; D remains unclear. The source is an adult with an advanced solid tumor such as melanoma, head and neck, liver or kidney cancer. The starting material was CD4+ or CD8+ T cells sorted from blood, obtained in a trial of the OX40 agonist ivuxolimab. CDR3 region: CASSTSTYQETQYF. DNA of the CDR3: TGTGCCAGCAGCACCTCTACCTACCAAGAGACCCAGTACTTC.